Below are 32 T cell receptor beta chains sequenced from a single sample in a study of T cell repertoires in cytomegalovirus infection. TCRdb itself ran the reads through MiXCR, one entry per CDR3 protein. The sample includes under 200,000 distinct CDR3 sequences, 8% to 10% seen only once; the top ten take 4.6%. Input material: PBMCs. These receptors all come from a human donor in good health (CMV status not recorded). Some clones in this sample may be carry-over from other donors' samples.

V usage is TRBV6-2 or TRBV6-3 and J usage is TRBJ2-5, with TRBD2 identical over 9 bases. The germline V gene encodes CDR1 MNHEY and CDR2 SVGEGT. The CDR3 spans 14 residues. J gave up 11 bases and V 0 bases, and 7 bases lay outside the gene matches. The CDR3 reads CASSYSMGLALQYF. CDR3 sequence (DNA): TGTGCCAGCAGTTACTCGATGGGACTAGCCCTACAGTACTTC.

This chain joins TRBV2 and TRBJ2-7; 10 positions agree with TRBD1. The CDR3 is 14 amino acids. After removal of 6 bases from V and 3 bases from J, the junction contained 5 bases not matched to a gene. CDR1 is SNHLY, CDR2 FYNNEI, per germline. The DNA of the CDR3 is TGTGCCAGCAGGCCGGGACAGGGGCTCTACGAGCAGTACTTC. This sequence encodes CASRPGQGLYEQYF.

In this sample, this clonotype turned up many times. The chain carries TRBV7-9 and TRBJ1-1; a possible D gene is TRBD1 (5 bases). With 1 base removed from V and 3 bases from J, the gap between germline ends came to 9 bases. The CDR3 has 14 residues. Germline V gene data show CDR1 as SEHNR and CDR2 as FQNEAQ (reference sequence). This CDR3 reads CASSLGGEYTEAFF. Here the CDR3 DNA reads TGTGCCAGCAGCTTAGGGGGGGAATACACTGAAGCTTTCTTT.

This clonotype was detected many times. The chain has TRBV19 and TRBJ2-2; 8 bases are a match to TRBD2. This CDR3 region has 17 residues. CDR1 and CDR2 (germline): LNHDA, SQIVND (reference sequence). The V gene end was trimmed by 2 bases and the J gene end by 1 base; junction bases not matched to a gene: 6. The CDR3 loop is CASSISAGGRNTGELFF. The CDR3 DNA is TGTGCCAGTAGTATATCGGCGGGGGGCCGGAACACCGGGGAGCTGTTTTTT.

There are many counts of this clonotype. CDR3 in DNA: TGTGCCAGCAGTTATTTGTTCACTAGCGGAATATATGAGCAGTTCTTC. Its protein is CASSYLFTSGIYEQFF. V gene TRBV6-2 or TRBV6-3 combines with J gene TRBJ2-1, with TRBD2 identical over 8 bases. Losses at the gene ends were 3 bases for V and 8 bases for J; bases not matched to a gene: 12. This CDR3 has 16 residues. From germline, CDR1 is MNHEY and CDR2 SVGEGT.

With regard to this clonotype: A single base separates this from a much larger clone, so it may be a read error. The DNA of the CDR3 is TGTGCCAGCAGCTCCTCATCCGGTGGCTACACCTTC. As protein: CASSSSSGGYTF. The chain couples TRBV7-6 to TRBJ1-2; D is undetermined. The CDR3 is made up of 12 amino acids. Germline V lookup: CDR1 SGHVS, CDR2 FNYEAQ. Trimming pared 4 bases from V and 7 bases from J, leaving 10 bases between.

Comment on this clonotype: A much larger clone differs by one base, so this may be a read error. The gene calls are TRBV7-8 and TRBJ1-1; no firm D call. The V gene's germline CDR1 is SGHVS and CDR2 FQNEAQ. This CDR3 spans 16 amino acids. V was clipped by 1 base and J by 3 bases, with 15 bases between them. CDR3 DNA: TGTGCCAGCAGCTTAGGGTGGTGGGAAAGCGACACTGAAGCTTTCTTT. It codes for CASSLGWWESDTEAFF.

This clonotype appeared many times. The chain is built from TRBV6-6 and TRBJ2-1, with 10 bases that match TRBD2. The length of the CDR3 is 15 residues. The J segment lost 6 bases and the V segment lost 2 bases, leaving 4 bases of the junction unmatched. In germline, CDR1 is MNHNY, CDR2 SVGAGI (reference sequence). The CDR3 reads CASSYDTSGINEQFF. CDR3 nucleotide sequence: TGTGCCAGCAGTTACGATACTAGCGGGATCAATGAGCAGTTCTTC.

The chain has TRBV20-1 and TRBJ1-6; 8 bases match TRBD1. Germline V CDR1 and CDR2: DFQATT, SNEGSKA (reference sequence). Trimming at V came to 5 bases and at J to 7 bases, leaving 7 bases not matched to a gene. This CDR3 comprises 14 residues. CDR3 in amino acids: CSARQGARNSPLHF. The CDR3, as DNA: TGCAGTGCTCGGCAGGGGGCGCGGAATTCACCCCTCCACTTT.

This clonotype was counted ten times or more. The chain recombines TRBV28 with TRBJ1-5; 9 bases are a match to TRBD1. Germline V lookup: CDR1 MDHEN, CDR2 SYDVKM. Trimming cost V 5 bases and J 2 bases; bases outside gene matches: 7. CDR3 length: 16 amino acids. The CDR3: CASSRTGDVGNQPQHF. For the CDR3, the DNA is TGTGCCAGCAGTAGGACAGGGGACGTCGGCAATCAGCCCCAGCATTTT. The full variable domain, its missing parts supplied by reference TRBV28 and TRBJ1-5, is DVKVTQSSRYLVKRTGEKVFLECVQDMDHENMFWYRQDPGLGLRLIYFSYDVKMKEKGDIPEGYSVSREKKERFSLILESASTNQTSMYLCASSRTGDVGNQPQHFGDGTRLSIL.

This clonotype has a count of ten or more. The J gene is TRBJ1-6, the V gene TRBV28, with no clear D. The V gene lost 8 bases and the J gene lost 3 bases, with 14 bases spanning the gap. Germline V gene data show CDR1 as MDHEN and CDR2 as SYDVKM. This CDR3 is built from 15 residues. CDR3 DNA: TGTGCCAGCGGGAGGTCACTGCACTATAATTCACCCCTCCACTTT. Its translation is CASGRSLHYNSPLHF.

This rearrangement joins TRBV5-6 to TRBJ2-1; D gene uncertain. V was pared by 0 bases and J by 9 bases, with 7 bases between. Germline CDR1 is SGHDT and CDR2 is YYEEEE. The CDR3 is 12 amino acids. CDR3 protein: CASSLGRPEQFF. CDR3 nucleotides: TGTGCCAGCAGCTTGGGTCGCCCTGAGCAGTTCTTC.

V gene TRBV19 combines with J gene TRBJ2-3; 7 bases map to TRBD2. J lost 0 bases, V lost 8 bases, and 8 bases had no gene match. The CDR3 loop spans 15 amino acids. CDR1 LNHDA and CDR2 SQIVND come from the germline V gene (reference sequence). CDR3 protein: CASGPSGLSTDTQYF. The CDR3 region has the DNA TGTGCCAGTGGACCCTCGGGACTAAGCACAGATACGCAGTATTTT.

V usage is TRBV4-2 and J usage is TRBJ1-1, with D possibly being TRBD1 (5 bases). There are 15 residues in the CDR3. Germline V gives CDR1 LGHNA, CDR2 YNFKEQ. Trimming removed 0 bases at V and 1 base at J, with 9 bases between. The CDR3 region has the DNA TGTGCCAGCAGCCAAGAACTGGGGCGGAACACTGAAGCTTTCTTT. Its translation: CASSQELGRNTEAFF.

This clonotype showed up many times. The gene calls are TRBV7-2 and TRBJ2-1; no reliable D call. Germline CDR1 reads SGHTA; CDR2 reads FQGNSA. This CDR3 region has 13 residues. V was clipped by 4 bases and J by 4 bases, with 8 bases between them. The CDR3 DNA sequence: TGTGCCAGCAGCTCCTTGGGGTACAATGAGCAGTTCTTC. Residues: CASSSLGYNEQFF. The full variable domain, in which reference TRBV7-2 and TRBJ2-1 provide the parts outside the CDR3, is GAGVSQSPSNKVTEKGKDVELRCDPISGHTALYWYRQSLGQGLEFLIYFQGNSAPDKSGLPSDRFSAERTGGSVSTLTIQRTQQEDSAVYLCASSSLGYNEQFFGPGTRLTVL.

The chain combines TRBV7-4 with TRBJ2-1, with D possibly matching TRBD2 (8 bases). Trimming took off 4 bases at V and 10 bases at J, with 23 bases between the two ends. Germline V lookup: CDR1 SGHVT, CDR2 SQSDAQ. This CDR3 has 16 residues. CDR3 nucleotide sequence: TGTGCCAGCAGCTCACGGGGGGGGGACAGAATAAACGAGCAGTTCTTC. Translated: CASSSRGGDRINEQFF.

Worth noting for this clonotype: This sequence may be a read error, since a much larger clone differs from it by one base. The gene calls are TRBV19 and TRBJ2-1; 8 nucleotides match TRBD1. The CDR3 totals 15 residues. Germline values: CDR1 LNHDA, CDR2 SQIVND (reference sequence). Here the CDR3 reads CASSTHRTGKNEPFF. The CDR3 DNA reads TGTGCCAGTAGTACCCACCGGACAGGGAAGAATGAGCCGTTCTTC.

This clonotype appeared many times. The chain carries TRBV25-1 and TRBJ2-7; 7 bases line up with TRBD2. V gave up 1 base and J gave up 5 bases; unmatched junction bases: 20. CDR1 and CDR2 from the germline V gene are MGHDK and SYGVNS. The CDR3 length is 19 residues. The CDR3 sequence: CASSESNRLRGIRRDEQYF. CDR3 nucleotide sequence: TGTGCCAGCAGTGAATCGAACAGGCTGCGGGGGATACGACGCGACGAGCAGTACTTC.

The chain uses TRBV29-1 and TRBJ2-5, with D possibly matching TRBD2 (5 bases). With 3 bases removed from V and 3 bases from J, the gap between germline ends came to 23 bases. The germline gives CDR1 SQVTM, CDR2 ANQGSEA. The CDR3 covers 17 residues. The CDR3 spells CSVESPQTTWDKETQYF. CDR3 nucleotides: TGCAGCGTTGAGTCCCCACAGACTACTTGGGATAAAGAGACCCAGTACTTC. Full variable domain (rest looked up from reference TRBV29-1 and TRBJ2-5): SAVISQKPSRDICQRGTSLTIQCQVDSQVTMMFWYRQQPGQSLTLIATANQGSEATYESGFVIDKFPISRPNLTFSTLTVSNMSPEDSSIYLCSVESPQTTWDKETQYFGPGTRLLVL.

Ten or more counts support this clonotype. V and J are TRBV15 and TRBJ2-3, with D unresolved. The germline CDR1 and CDR2 sequences are LNHNV and YYDKDF (reference sequence). V lost 0 bases and J 6 bases, leaving 16 bases between the germline ends. CDR3 length equals 16 residues. CDR3 amino acids: CATSRDLATFGDTQYF. CDR3 in DNA: TGTGCCACCAGCAGAGATTTGGCTACCTTCGGGGATACGCAGTATTTT.

This clonotype was detected many times. V usage is TRBV6-8 and J usage is TRBJ2-7; 7 bases fit TRBD1. This CDR3 is built from 17 residues. The germline CDR1 and CDR2 sequences are MNHGY and SAAAGT. The J segment lost 2 bases and the V segment lost 3 bases, leaving 13 bases of the junction unmatched. CDR3 nucleotide sequence: TGTGCCAGCAGTTATGGTCAGTCGGACAGGCCAACCTACGAGCAGTACTTC. This gives the protein CASSYGQSDRPTYEQYF.

The chain has TRBV28 and TRBJ1-2, with a weak D call TRBD1 (5 bases). Germline V gene sequence: CDR1 MDHEN, CDR2 SYDVKM. V lost 3 bases, J lost 8 bases, and 16 bases lay in between. The CDR3 spans 14 residues. The CDR3 nucleotides read TGTGCCAGCAGTTTGGGATGGAGGGGATCGGGCTACACCTTC. It encodes CASSLGWRGSGYTF.

This clonotype was counted only a few times. This chain uses TRBV6-2 or TRBV6-3 with TRBJ1-2, with D tentatively TRBD1 (6 bases). Germline CDR1 MNHEY, CDR2 SVGEGT. The CDR3 contains 14 residues. Deletions cut 7 bases from V and 0 bases from J, with 12 bases between. CDR3 DNA: TGTGCCAGCAAGATGACAGGATCTAACTATGGCTACACCTTC. Protein product: CASKMTGSNYGYTF.

This clonotype occurred a few times. This chain connects TRBV19 to TRBJ1-5; a weak D match, TRBD1 (6 bases). V gave up 5 bases and J gave up 0 bases, with 17 bases separating them. Germline V gene data show CDR1 as LNHDA and CDR2 as SQIVND (reference sequence). CDR3 length: 17 residues. CDR3 in amino acids: CASSPLWTANSNQPQHF. CDR3 DNA: TGTGCCAGTAGTCCTCTTTGGACAGCGAATAGCAATCAGCCCCAGCATTTT. Combining the CDR3 with reference TRBV19 and TRBJ1-5 gives the whole variable domain DGGITQSPKYLFRKEGQNVTLSCEQNLNHDAMYWYRQDPGQGLRLIYYSQIVNDFQKGDIAEGYSVSREKKESFPLTVTSAQKNPTAFYLCASSPLWTANSNQPQHFGDGTRLSIL.

In its sample, this clonotype was seen many times. The chain recombines TRBV28 with TRBJ2-1; 7 bases line up with TRBD1. The junction had 16 bases not matched to a gene; V was cut back by 6 bases and J by 8 bases. The CDR3 is 16 residues long. Germline loops: CDR1 MDHEN, CDR2 SYDVKM. The CDR3 reads CASSPQLNRGGDEQFF. CDR3 in DNA: TGTGCCAGCAGCCCACAACTAAACAGGGGCGGAGATGAGCAGTTCTTC.

The CDR3 DNA sequence: TGTGCCAGCAGCCCCCTCACCGGGACAGGGGGCTACGAGCAGTACTTC. Protein product: CASSPLTGTGGYEQYF. This rearrangement joins TRBV12-3 or TRBV12-4 to TRBJ2-7; 11 bases are a match to TRBD1. With V trimmed by 6 bases and J by 3 bases, 10 bases remained unmatched. The CDR3 sequence is 16 residues long.

The chain recombines TRBV12-3 or TRBV12-4 with TRBJ1-5, with 7 bases matching TRBD1. The junction had 3 bases not matched to a gene; V was cut back by 0 bases and J by 4 bases. This CDR3 spans 15 amino acids. The CDR3 region has the DNA TGTGCCAGCAGTTTAGCCGGGACAGTTAATCAGCCCCAGCATTTT. Residues: CASSLAGTVNQPQHF.

The table lists this clonotype with many counts. J is TRBJ1-6 and V is TRBV7-2; D possibly corresponds to TRBD1 (5 bases). The CDR3 has 15 residues. The germline V gene encodes CDR1 SGHTA and CDR2 FQGNSA. V shed 5 bases and J shed 7 bases, with 15 bases lying between them. The CDR3 coding sequence is TGTGCCAGCAGCCCGTCCGGGACGGGCAATTCACCCCTCCACTTT. It specifies CASSPSGTGNSPLHF. Combining the CDR3 with reference TRBV7-2 and TRBJ1-6 gives the whole variable domain GAGVSQSPSNKVTEKGKDVELRCDPISGHTALYWYRQSLGQGLEFLIYFQGNSAPDKSGLPSDRFSAERTGGSVSTLTIQRTQQEDSAVYLCASSPSGTGNSPLHFGNGTRLTVT.

This clonotype was recorded many times. The chain joins TRBV11-2 to TRBJ2-7; D is ambiguous. Per germline, CDR1 SGHAT and CDR2 FQNNGV. Trimming stripped 1 base from V and 6 bases from J, with 10 bases between. This CDR3 comprises 13 residues. The CDR3 DNA reads as TGTGCCAGCAGCTTAGCCGCAGTGCCCGAGCAGTACTTC. It specifies CASSLAAVPEQYF. Combining the CDR3 with reference TRBV11-2 and TRBJ2-7 gives the whole variable domain EAGVAQSPRYKIIEKRQSVAFWCNPISGHATLYWYQQILGQGPKLLIQFQNNGVVDDSQLPKDRFSAERLKGVDSTLKIQPAKLEDSAVYLCASSLAAVPEQYFGPGTRLTVT.

This chain uses TRBV28 with TRBJ2-3; 10 nucleotides align to TRBD2. Germline V gene data show CDR1 as MDHEN and CDR2 as SYDVKM. With 3 bases clipped from V and 3 bases from J, the junction kept 3 bases outside the gene matches. This CDR3 has 15 amino acids. The CDR3 loop is CASSFSGGATDTQYF. CDR3 nucleotides: TGTGCCAGCAGTTTCAGCGGGGGGGCTACAGATACGCAGTATTTT.

V usage is TRBV7-6 and J usage is TRBJ2-7; 9 nucleotides line up with TRBD1. CDR1 and CDR2 (germline): SGHVS, FNYEAQ. Germline trimming cut 6 bases from V and 6 bases from J; bases unmatched to any gene: 9. The CDR3 sequence is 14 residues long. Here the CDR3 reads CASREGQGQGEQYF. CDR3 DNA sequence: TGTGCCAGCAGGGAAGGACAGGGGCAGGGCGAGCAGTACTTC.

The rearrangement links TRBV29-1 to TRBJ1-1, with D hard to call. The V end lost 4 bases, the J end lost 4 bases, and 4 bases lay between the germline ends. The CDR3 runs 10 residues. The V gene's germline CDR1 is SQVTM and CDR2 ANQGSEA. Written as DNA, the CDR3 is TGCAGCGTTGTGGGCACTGAAGCTTTCTTT. Translated, it gives CSVVGTEAFF.